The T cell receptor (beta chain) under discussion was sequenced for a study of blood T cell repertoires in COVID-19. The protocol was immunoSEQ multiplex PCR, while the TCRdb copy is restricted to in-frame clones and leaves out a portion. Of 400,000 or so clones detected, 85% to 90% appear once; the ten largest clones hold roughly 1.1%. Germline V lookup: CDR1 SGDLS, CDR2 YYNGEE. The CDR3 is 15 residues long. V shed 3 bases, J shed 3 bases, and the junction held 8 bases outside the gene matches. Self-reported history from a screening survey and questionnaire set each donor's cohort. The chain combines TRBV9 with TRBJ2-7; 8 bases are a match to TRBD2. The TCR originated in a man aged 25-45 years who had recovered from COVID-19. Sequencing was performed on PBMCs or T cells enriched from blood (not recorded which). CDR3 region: CASSGGLAPDYEQYF. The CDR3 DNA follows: TGTGCCAGCAGCGGTGGACTAGCACCCGACTACGAGCAGTACTTC.